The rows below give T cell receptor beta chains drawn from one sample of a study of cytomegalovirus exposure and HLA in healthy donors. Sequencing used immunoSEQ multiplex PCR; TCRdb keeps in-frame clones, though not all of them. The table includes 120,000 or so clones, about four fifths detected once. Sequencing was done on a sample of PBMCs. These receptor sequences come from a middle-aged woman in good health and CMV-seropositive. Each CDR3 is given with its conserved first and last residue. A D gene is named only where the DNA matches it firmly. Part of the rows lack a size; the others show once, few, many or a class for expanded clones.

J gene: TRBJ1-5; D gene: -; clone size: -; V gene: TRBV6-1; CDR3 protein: CASSGQGSTVQHF; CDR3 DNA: TGTGCCAGCAGTGGGCAGGGGTCGACCGTCCAGCATTTT
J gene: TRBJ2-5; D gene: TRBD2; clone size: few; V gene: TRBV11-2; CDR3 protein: CASSLSKGTSGEETQYF; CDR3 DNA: TGTGCCAGCAGCTTGAGTAAGGGGACTAGCGGAGAAGAGACCCAGTACTTC
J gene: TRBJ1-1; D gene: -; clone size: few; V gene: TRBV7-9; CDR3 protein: CASRVEATGMNTEAFF; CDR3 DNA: TGTGCCAGCAGAGTAGAGGCTACAGGGATGAACACTGAAGCTTTCTTT
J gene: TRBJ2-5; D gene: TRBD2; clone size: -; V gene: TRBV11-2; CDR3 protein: CASSLYTSGQETQYF; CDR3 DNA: TGTGCCAGCAGCTTGTATACTAGCGGACAAGAGACCCAGTACTTC
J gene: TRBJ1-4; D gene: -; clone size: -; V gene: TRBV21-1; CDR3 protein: CASSKRRREEKLFF; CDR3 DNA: TGTGCCAGCAGCAAAAGACGGAGGGAAGAAAAACTGTTTTTT
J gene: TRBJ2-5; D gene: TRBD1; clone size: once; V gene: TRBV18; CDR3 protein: CASSPPWTGGEGTQYF; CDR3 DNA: TGTGCCAGCTCACCACCGTGGACAGGGGGAGAGGGGACCCAGTACTTC
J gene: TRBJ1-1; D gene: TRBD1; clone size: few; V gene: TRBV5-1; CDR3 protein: CASSSQGSNTEAFF; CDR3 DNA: TGCGCCAGCAGCTCACAGGGGTCGAACACTGAAGCTTTCTTT
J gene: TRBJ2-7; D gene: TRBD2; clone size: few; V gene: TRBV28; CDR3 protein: CASSLGLANSYEQYF; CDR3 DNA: TGTGCCAGCAGTTTAGGACTAGCAAACTCCTACGAGCAGTACTTC
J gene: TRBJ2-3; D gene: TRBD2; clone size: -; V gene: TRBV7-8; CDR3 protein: CASSLISGSRTDTQYF; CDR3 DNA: TGTGCCAGCAGCTTAATTAGCGGGAGTCGTACAGATACGCAGTATTTT
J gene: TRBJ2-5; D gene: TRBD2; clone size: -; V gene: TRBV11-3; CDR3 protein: CASSLAGGPLETQYF; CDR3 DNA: TGTGCCAGCAGCTTAGCGGGAGGGCCATTGGAGACCCAGTACTTC
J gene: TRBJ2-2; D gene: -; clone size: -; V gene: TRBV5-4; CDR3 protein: CASSLVTSTGELFF; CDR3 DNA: TGTGCCAGCAGCTTGGTAACATCCACCGGGGAGCTGTTTTTT
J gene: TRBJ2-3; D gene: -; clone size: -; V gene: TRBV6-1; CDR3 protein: CASRIREGTDTQYF; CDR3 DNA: TGTGCCAGCAGGATCAGGGAAGGCACAGATACGCAGTATTTT
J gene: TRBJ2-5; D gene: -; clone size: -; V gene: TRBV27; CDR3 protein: CASREPGRAFETQYF; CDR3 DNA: TGTGCCAGCAGAGAACCGGGCAGGGCGTTTGAGACCCAGTACTTC
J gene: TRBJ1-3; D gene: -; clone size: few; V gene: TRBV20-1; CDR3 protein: CSASRSNTIYF; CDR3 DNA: TGCAGTGCTAGCCGTAGCAACACCATATATTTT
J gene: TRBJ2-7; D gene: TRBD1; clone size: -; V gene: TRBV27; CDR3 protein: CASARRGQNSYEQYF; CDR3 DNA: TGTGCCAGCGCCCGCAGGGGGCAGAACTCCTACGAGCAGTACTTC
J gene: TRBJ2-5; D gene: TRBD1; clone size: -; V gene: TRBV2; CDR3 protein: CASSRGQGRETQYF; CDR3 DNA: TGTGCCAGCAGCCGTGGACAGGGCAGGGAGACCCAGTACTTC
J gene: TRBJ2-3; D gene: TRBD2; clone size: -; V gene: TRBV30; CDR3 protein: CACRGSPTDTQYF; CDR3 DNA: TGTGCCTGTCGCGGGAGCCCCACAGATACGCAGTATTTT
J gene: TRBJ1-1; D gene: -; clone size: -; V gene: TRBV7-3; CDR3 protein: CASSSTTGTEAFF; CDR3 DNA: TGTGCCAGCAGCTCCACGACGGGAACTGAAGCTTTCTTT
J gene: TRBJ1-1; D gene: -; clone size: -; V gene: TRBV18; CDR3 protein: CASSAQGQTNTEAFF; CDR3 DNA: TGTGCCAGCTCCGCCCAGGGGCAGACGAACACTGAAGCTTTCTTT
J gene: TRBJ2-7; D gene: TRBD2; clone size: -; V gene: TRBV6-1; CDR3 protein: CASRPPTSGMGEQYF; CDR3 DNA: TGTGCCAGCAGGCCTCCTACTAGCGGGATGGGGGAGCAGTACTTC
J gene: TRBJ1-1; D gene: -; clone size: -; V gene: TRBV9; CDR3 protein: CASSGETGVRDTEAFF; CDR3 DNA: TGTGCCAGCAGCGGAGAGACGGGGGTCCGGGACACTGAAGCTTTCTTT
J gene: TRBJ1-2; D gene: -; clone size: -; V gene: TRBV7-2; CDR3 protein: CASSLEPVYGYTF; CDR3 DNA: TGTGCCAGCAGCTTAGAACCAGTCTATGGCTACACCTTC
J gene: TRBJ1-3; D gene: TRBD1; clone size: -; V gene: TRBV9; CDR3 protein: CASTPQGAGGNTIYF; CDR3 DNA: TGTGCCAGCACCCCACAGGGGGCTGGGGGAAACACCATATATTTT
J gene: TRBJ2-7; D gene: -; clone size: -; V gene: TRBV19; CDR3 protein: CASSISGHSKYF; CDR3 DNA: TGTGCCAGTAGTATATCAGGACACTCGAAGTACTTC
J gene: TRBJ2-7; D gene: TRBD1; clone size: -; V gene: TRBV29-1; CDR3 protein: CSVIGQGTVYEQYF; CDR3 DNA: TGCAGCGTAATCGGACAGGGGACGGTCTACGAGCAGTACTTC
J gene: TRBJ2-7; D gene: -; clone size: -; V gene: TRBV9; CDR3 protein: CASSPRSRDWFGEQYF; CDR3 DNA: TGTGCCAGCAGCCCCAGGAGCAGGGACTGGTTTGGGGAGCAGTACTTC
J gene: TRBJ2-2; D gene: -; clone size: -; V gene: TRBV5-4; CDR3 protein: CASSLVLGELFF; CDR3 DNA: TGTGCCAGCAGCTTGGTCCTCGGTGAGCTGTTTTTT
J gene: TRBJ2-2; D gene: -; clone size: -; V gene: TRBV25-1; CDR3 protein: CASSATGDTGELFF; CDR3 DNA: TGTGCCAGCAGTGCCACGGGAGACACCGGGGAGCTGTTTTTT
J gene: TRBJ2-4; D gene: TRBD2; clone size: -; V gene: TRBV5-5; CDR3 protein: CASSFGTSGRELAKNIQYF; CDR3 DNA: TGTGCCAGCAGCTTTGGTACTAGCGGGAGGGAACTAGCCAAAAACATTCAGTACTTC
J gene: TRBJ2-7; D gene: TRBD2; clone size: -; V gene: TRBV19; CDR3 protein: CASSIDLAAEQYF; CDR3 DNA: TGTGCCAGTAGTATAGATCTAGCGGCCGAGCAGTACTTC
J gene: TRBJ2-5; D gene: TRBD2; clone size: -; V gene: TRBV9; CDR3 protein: CASSVGGLAGPYQETQYF; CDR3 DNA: TGTGCCAGCAGCGTAGGAGGGCTAGCGGGACCGTACCAAGAGACCCAGTACTTC
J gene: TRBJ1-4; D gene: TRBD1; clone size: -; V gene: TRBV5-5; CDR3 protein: CASSRTGGASNEKLFF; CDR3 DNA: TGTGCCAGCAGCAGGACAGGGGGCGCGTCTAATGAAAAACTGTTTTTT
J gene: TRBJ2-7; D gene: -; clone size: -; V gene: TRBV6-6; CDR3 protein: CASSYLAGSTYEQYF; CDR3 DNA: TGTGCCAGCAGTTACTTGGCGGGTTCCACCTACGAGCAGTACTTC
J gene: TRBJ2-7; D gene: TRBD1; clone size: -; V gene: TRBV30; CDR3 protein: CAWSTGPPYEQYF; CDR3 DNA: TGTGCCTGGTCGACAGGGCCCCCCTACGAGCAGTACTTC
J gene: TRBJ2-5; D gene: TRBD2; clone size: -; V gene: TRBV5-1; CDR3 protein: CASSFEREAGETQYF; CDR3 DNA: TGCGCCAGCAGCTTTGAGCGGGAGGCCGGGGAGACCCAGTACTTC
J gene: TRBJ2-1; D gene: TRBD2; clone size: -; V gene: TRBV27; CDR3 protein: CAIRGGASYNEQFF; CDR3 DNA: TGTGCCATCCGGGGGGGGGCATCCTACAATGAGCAGTTCTTC
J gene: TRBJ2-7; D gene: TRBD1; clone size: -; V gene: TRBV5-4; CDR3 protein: CASSPTGDRAREQYF; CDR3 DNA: TGTGCCAGCAGCCCTACCGGGGACAGGGCTCGGGAGCAGTACTTC
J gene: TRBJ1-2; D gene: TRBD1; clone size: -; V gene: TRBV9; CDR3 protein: CASSVFETGTVYGYTF; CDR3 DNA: TGTGCCAGCAGCGTTTTTGAGACCGGGACAGTCTATGGCTACACCTTC
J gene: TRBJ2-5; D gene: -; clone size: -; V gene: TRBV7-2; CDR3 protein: CASTDSGETQYF; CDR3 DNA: TGTGCCAGCACCGACAGTGGAGAGACCCAGTACTTC
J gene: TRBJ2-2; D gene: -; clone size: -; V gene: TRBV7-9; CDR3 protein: CASSLKLADTGELFF; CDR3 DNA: TGTGCCAGCAGCTTAAAACTAGCAGACACCGGGGAGCTGTTTTTT
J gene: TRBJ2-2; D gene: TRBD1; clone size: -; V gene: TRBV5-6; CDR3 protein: CASSQINRDRDDGELFF; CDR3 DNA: TGTGCCAGCAGCCAAATAAACCGGGACAGGGATGACGGGGAGCTGTTTTTT